This T cell receptor (beta chain) was captured by sequencing in a study of vaccination and CD4 T cells after COVID-19. The V and J ends lost 2 bases and 8 bases respectively, with 14 bases between them. The germline V gene has CDR1 KGHDR and CDR2 SFDVKD. The CDR3 is made up of 14 amino acids. Researchers used the Oncomine TCR Beta short-read assay to sequence DNA from cultured CD4+ T cells. TCRdb fed the PCR reads into MiXCR, producing one record per CDR3 protein. The sample holds 9,500 to 10,000 distinct CDR3 sequences; about 50% are singletons and the top ten take 9% to 15%. Note on this clonotype: Its matching antigen is unknown.

Documented treatment: approximately nine-day PBMC culture with coronavirus spike peptide pools or control peptides (ViraFEST assay). Cultures used 2 million or so PBMCs per well, 7.5 to 10 IU/ml IL-2 and about 10 ug/ml peptides. The rearrangement links TRBV24-1 to TRBJ1-2; D gene ambiguous. The TCR sequence derives from a human donor who had recovered from COVID-19. The sample taken for sequencing was CD4+ T cells from blood, cultured in vitro. CDR3 protein: CATSDSVLSGGYTF. The CDR3, as DNA: TGTGCCACCAGTGATTCGGTACTCTCAGGCGGCTACACCTTC.